These 30 T cell receptor beta chains originate from one sample sequenced in a study of T cells in Graves' hyperthyroidism and ophthalmopathy. Amplification targeted TCR beta CDR3 regions from RNA transcripts. Carried out on the TCR CDR3, a first-round RT-PCR used the HTBI primer set. TCRdb reprocessed the multiplex PCR reads with MiXCR, giving one entry per CDR3 protein. The sample consists of hundreds of thousands of distinct CDR3 sequences, roughly 20% of them appearing once. Specimen: blood. The receptors were gathered from a man younger than 40 with Graves' ophthalmopathy.

The rearrangement links TRBV7-3 to TRBJ2-1; D remains unclear. CDR3 size: 18 residues. Germline V CDR1 and CDR2: SGHTA, FQGTGA. The V end lost 1 base, the J end lost 2 bases, and 18 bases lay between the germline ends. The chain's CDR3 is CASSLKAGGFLPYNEQFF. The CDR3 DNA reads TGTGCCAGCAGCTTAAAGGCTGGCGGATTCCTTCCCTACAATGAGCAGTTCTTC.

This clonotype was detected only a few times. This rearrangement joins TRBV4-3 to TRBJ1-2, with TRBD1 matching 8 bases. Per germline, CDR1 LGHNA and CDR2 YSLEER. The V and J ends lost 0 bases and 8 bases, in that order; junction bases with no gene match: 2. The CDR3 spans 13 residues. CDR3 in DNA: TGCGCCAGCAGCCAAGAACAGGGGGGAGGCTACACCTTC. Its translation is CASSQEQGGGYTF.

The V and J genes are TRBV7-6 and TRBJ2-1; D gene uncertain. Germline V lookup: CDR1 SGHVS, CDR2 FNYEAQ. The CDR3 extends over 13 amino acids. V lost 5 bases to trimming and J lost 3 bases, with 8 bases between them. The CDR3 spells CASSDRNYNEQFF. The DNA for the CDR3 is TGTGCCAGCAGCGACCGGAACTACAATGAGCAGTTCTTC.

This clonotype was detected a few times. This chain links TRBV20-1 with TRBJ1-1; 9 bases fit TRBD1. Germline V gene data show CDR1 as DFQATT and CDR2 as SNEGSKA (reference sequence). After removal of 3 bases from V and 4 bases from J, the junction contained 3 bases not matched to a gene. CDR3 size: 13 residues. Here the CDR3 DNA reads TGCAGTGCTAGGGACAGGGGCTTCACTGAAGCTTTCTTT. Translation gives CSARDRGFTEAFF.

The V gene is TRBV4-3, the J gene TRBJ2-7; D not resolved. There are 16 residues in the CDR3. CDR1 is LGHNA, CDR2 YSLEER, per germline. The ends were cut back, 0 bases at V and 3 bases at J, with 15 bases in the middle. The CDR3 reads CASSQESIDRIYEQYF. DNA of the CDR3: TGCGCCAGCAGCCAAGAGTCGATCGACCGAATCTACGAGCAGTACTTC.

The gene calls are TRBV14 and TRBJ1-5, with unresolved D. Trimming stripped 0 bases from V and 5 bases from J, with 5 bases between. Germline V gene sequence: CDR1 SGHDN, CDR2 FVKESK. CDR3 size: 13 residues. The DNA of the CDR3 is TGTGCCAGCAGCCAAGAGTTTGATCAGCCCCAGCATTTT. This gives the protein CASSQEFDQPQHF.

This clonotype was detected ten times or more. The rearrangement uses TRBV9 and TRBJ1-2; the D is unclear. V lost 2 bases and J lost 4, with 3 bases in between. This CDR3 spans 11 amino acids. Looked up from germline, CDR1 is SGDLS and CDR2 is YYNGEE. The DNA of the CDR3 is TGTGCCAGCAGCGTTGGCTATGGCTACACCTTC. Its protein product is CASSVGYGYTF.

The chain links TRBV24-1 to TRBJ1-2; a weak D match, TRBD1 (5 bases). V dropped 4 bases and J dropped 4 bases, with 9 bases sitting between them. The germline gives CDR1 KGHDR, CDR2 SFDVKD. This CDR3 contains 13 residues. The CDR3 loop reads CATSEGLSYGYTF. Written as DNA, the CDR3 is TGTGCCACCAGTGAGGGACTATCCTATGGCTACACCTTC.

This clonotype was recorded a few times. The chain carries TRBV4-3 and TRBJ2-7; D unresolved. The ends were cut back, 0 bases at V and 0 bases at J, with 6 bases in the middle. CDR1 is LGHNA and CDR2 is YSLEER in the germline V gene. This CDR3 has 14 amino acids. In DNA form, the CDR3 reads TGCGCCAGCAGCCAAGAGCGCAACTCCTACGAGCAGTACTTC. This codes for CASSQERNSYEQYF.

The chain has TRBV30 and TRBJ1-5; D is uncertain. The CDR3 covers 14 residues. V was clipped by 2 bases and J by 6 bases, with 14 bases between them. Germline CDR1 and CDR2: GTSNPN and SVGIG (reference sequence). Here the CDR3 DNA reads TGTGCCTGGAGTTTAGGACCTACGGGTCAGCCCCAGCATTTT. It is translated as CAWSLGPTGQPQHF.

This clonotype was counted a few times. This chain connects TRBV6-5 to TRBJ2-1; D is ambiguous. The CDR3 contains 13 residues. The ends were cut back, 0 bases at V and 5 bases at J, with 5 bases in the middle. Germline V gives CDR1 MNHEY, CDR2 SVGAGI. Here the CDR3 reads CASSYSRNNEQFF. CDR3 nucleotides: TGTGCCAGCAGTTACTCCCGTAACAATGAGCAGTTCTTC.

In this sample, this clonotype turned up many times. The rearrangement joins TRBV11-2 to TRBJ1-6; the match to TRBD1 covers 7 bases. The CDR3 covers 17 residues. The germline V gene encodes CDR1 SGHAT and CDR2 FQNNGV. V gave up 8 bases and J gave up 7 bases; unmatched junction bases: 17. CDR3 sequence reads: CASASVRQGWGNSPLHF. The CDR3 bases are TGTGCCAGCGCGTCCGTCCGACAGGGCTGGGGGAATTCACCCCTCCACTTT.

This clonotype was detected only a few times. The chain is built from TRBV7-9 and TRBJ2-2; TRBD1 matches 10 bases. The CDR3 runs to 16 residues. Looked up from germline, CDR1 is SEHNR and CDR2 is FQNEAQ (reference sequence). V lost 5 bases, J lost 7 bases, and 10 bases stayed unmatched. DNA of the CDR3: TGTGCCAGCAGCCCTTCCGGGACAGGGGTCGGCGGGGAGCTGTTTTTT. Residues: CASSPSGTGVGGELFF. The variable domain in full, with the rest retrieved from reference TRBV7-9 and TRBJ2-2, is DTGVSQNPRHKITKRGQNVTFRCDPISEHNRLYWYRQTLGQGPEFLTYFQNEAQLEKSRLLSDRFSAERPKGSFSTLEIQRTEQGDSAMYLCASSPSGTGVGGELFFGEGSRLTVL.

This clonotype has a handful of counts. The chain has TRBV5-6 and TRBJ2-4; no firm D call. This CDR3 has 14 residues. The V end was cut by 2 bases, the J end by 1 base, with 7 bases between. From germline, CDR1 is SGHDT and CDR2 YYEEEE. The CDR3 region is CASSFLAAKNIQYF. DNA of the CDR3: TGTGCCAGCAGCTTTCTCGCGGCCAAAAACATTCAGTACTTC.

The chain uses TRBV28 and TRBJ1-5; 8 nucleotides agree with TRBD1. The V and J ends lost 6 bases and 1 base, in that order; junction bases with no gene match: 8. Germline V CDR1 and CDR2: MDHEN, SYDVKM. This CDR3 has 16 residues. DNA of the CDR3: TGTGCCAGCAGAGAACTACAGGGGGTGAGCAATCAGCCCCAGCATTTT. Protein sequence: CASRELQGVSNQPQHF.

This clonotype came up many times. The chain couples TRBV2 to TRBJ2-3, with D perhaps TRBD2 (6 bases). The V end was cut by 2 bases, the J end by 8 bases, with 17 bases between. Germline CDR1 reads SNHLY; CDR2 reads FYNNEI. The length of the CDR3 is 15 residues. The CDR3 here is CASSEWRSSGGTQYF. The DNA of the CDR3 is TGTGCCAGCAGTGAATGGCGGTCCTCCGGGGGTACGCAGTATTTT.

On this clonotype: A much larger clone differs by one base, so this may be a read error. The rearrangement uses TRBV12-3 or TRBV12-4 and TRBJ2-5, with TRBD2 matching 7 bases. The CDR3 has 13 amino acids. After removal of 6 bases from V and 5 bases from J, the junction contained 6 bases not matched to a gene. The CDR3 loop is CASSSGLVETQYF. The CDR3 bases are TGTGCCAGCAGCTCCGGACTAGTCGAGACCCAGTACTTC.

This sequence joins TRBV4-2 and TRBJ2-2, with a weak D call TRBD2 (5 bases). CDR1 is LGHNA, CDR2 YNFKEQ, per germline. This CDR3 has 15 residues. Trimming took off 1 base at V and 8 bases at J, with 14 bases between the two ends. In nucleotides, the CDR3 is TGTGCCAGCAGCCAAGGAACTAGTAGCGATGGGGAGCTGTTTTTT. It codes for CASSQGTSSDGELFF.

This clonotype was observed many times. J is TRBJ2-1 and V is TRBV20-1; 9 bases match TRBD2. V gave up 1 base and J gave up 4 bases; unmatched junction bases: 5. This CDR3 has 15 residues. Germline V lookup: CDR1 DFQATT, CDR2 SNEGSKA (reference sequence). DNA for the CDR3: TGCAGTGCTAGAGCTCTAGCGGGACGATACAATGAGCAGTTCTTC. It specifies CSARALAGRYNEQFF.

This clonotype was seen a handful of times. The CDR3 DNA is TGTGCCAGCAGCTTGTGGAAAGTCGACGAGCAGTACTTC. It is translated as CASSLWKVDEQYF. The chain carries TRBV5-4 and TRBJ2-7; no clear D gene. This CDR3 region has 13 residues. V was shortened by 1 base and J by 5 bases, with 10 bases between the two germline ends. Looked up from germline, CDR1 is SGHNT and CDR2 is YYREEE (reference sequence).

This clonotype was recorded many times. The CDR3 sequence: CASSGQGWYQETQYF. The CDR3 region has the DNA TGTGCCAGCAGTGGACAGGGCTGGTACCAAGAGACCCAGTACTTC. The rearrangement uses TRBV2 and TRBJ2-5; 7 bases are a match to TRBD1. The CDR3 extends over 15 amino acids. The ends lost 4 bases at V and 0 bases at J; junction bases unmatched: 5. From germline, CDR1 is SNHLY and CDR2 FYNNEI.

The chain combines TRBV7-9 with TRBJ2-2; 9 bases map to TRBD1. The CDR3 runs 15 residues. The trim removed 5 bases at V and 6 bases at J, leaving 7 bases unmatched. Germline V gene lookup returns CDR1 SEHNR and CDR2 FQNEAQ (reference sequence). In nucleotides, the CDR3 is TGTGCCAGCAGCGGACAGGGGAGCGGTTCCGGGGAGCTGTTTTTT. It codes for CASSGQGSGSGELFF.

The chain combines TRBV6-1 with TRBJ2-2; the match to TRBD2 covers 14 bases. The ends lost 8 bases at V and 8 bases at J; junction bases unmatched: 7. This CDR3 region has 15 residues. The germline CDR1 and CDR2 sequences are MNHNS and SASEGT. Here the CDR3 DNA reads TGTGCCAGCGACGCCGGGACTAGCGGGAGAGGGGAGCTGTTTTTT. Its translation is CASDAGTSGRGELFF.

This clonotype has only a few counts. The rearrangement links TRBV6-1 to TRBJ1-1; D uncertain. In germline, CDR1 is MNHNS, CDR2 SASEGT. Trimming took off 6 bases at V and 11 bases at J, with 16 bases between the two ends. This CDR3 region has 12 residues. CDR3 amino acids: CASSVSYGRAFF. In DNA, the CDR3 is TGTGCCAGCAGCGTATCCTACGGGAGGGCTTTCTTT.

The chain uses TRBV6-2 or TRBV6-3 and TRBJ2-1; D uncertain. Looked up from germline, CDR1 is MNHEY and CDR2 is SVGEGT. Trimming took 6 bases from V and 5 from J, leaving 14 bases between them. The CDR3 has 14 residues. The CDR3 nucleotides read TGTGCCAGCAGGGCCCCTGAGTTTGACAATGAGCAGTTCTTC. Protein sequence: CASRAPEFDNEQFF.

This clonotype was seen a few times. The V call is TRBV27, the J call TRBJ2-2; 9 nucleotides match TRBD2. Germline assignment: CDR1 MNHEY and CDR2 SMNVEV (reference sequence). The CDR3 contains 15 residues. After removal of 4 bases from V and 4 bases from J, the junction contained 4 bases not matched to a gene. CDR3 DNA: TGTGCCAGCAGTTATGCGGGAGGGGGCACCGGGGAGCTGTTTTTT. Its translation: CASSYAGGGTGELFF.

This chain uses TRBV29-1 with TRBJ2-5; 7 bases map to TRBD2. J lost 4 bases, V lost 3 bases, and 5 bases had no gene match. Germline CDR1 is SQVTM and CDR2 is ANQGSEA. The CDR3 spans 13 residues. The CDR3 is CSVDGRSRETQYF. DNA for the CDR3: TGCAGCGTTGACGGGAGGAGTAGAGAGACCCAGTACTTC.

This clonotype was found a few times. The chain employs TRBV7-8 and TRBJ2-7; 9 nucleotides agree with TRBD1. V shed 0 bases, J shed 6 bases, and the junction held 3 bases outside the gene matches. CDR3 size: 14 residues. Germline values: CDR1 SGHVS, CDR2 FQNEAQ. The CDR3 loop is CASSLAGTGSEQYF. CDR3 nucleotides: TGTGCCAGCAGCTTAGCTGGGACAGGGAGCGAGCAGTACTTC.

This chain joins TRBV28 and TRBJ1-2; 7 nucleotides align to TRBD1. After removal of 4 bases from V and 2 bases from J, the junction contained 4 bases not matched to a gene. CDR1 is MDHEN and CDR2 is SYDVKM in the germline V gene. The CDR3 extends over 14 amino acids. Here the CDR3 reads CASSSTGPNYGYTF. CDR3 in DNA: TGTGCCAGCAGTTCGACAGGGCCGAACTATGGCTACACCTTC.

The CDR3 loop reads CASSPDRGSLREAFF. Here the CDR3 DNA reads TGTGCCAGTAGTCCGGACAGGGGGAGTCTTCGGGAGGCTTTCTTT. The chain couples TRBV19 to TRBJ1-1, with 10 nucleotides matching TRBD1. V trimming: 5 bases; J trimming: 11 bases; junction bases outside the gene matches: 14. This CDR3 spans 15 amino acids. Germline CDR1 and CDR2: LNHDA and SQIVND (reference sequence).